This T cell receptor beta chain originates from a study of T cell responses to AZD1222 COVID-19 vaccine (dated by TCRdb to the early 2020s). With respect to the entire study: AZD1222 recipients given second doses at about 4 weeks or at about 12 weeks were pooled, since spike-specific TCR depth and breadth were not found to differ between the two schedules. A total of 240 or so trial participants underwent TCR sequencing, of whom nearly 210 had received two doses of AZD1222 and roughly 26 had received two doses of the MenACWY control vaccine. Trial participants were enrolled by age into subgroups of 18-55, 56-69 and 70-plus years, and 148, 28 and 57 TCR-sequenced participants, respectively, were included in these subgroups. General findings and caveats noted by the study authors: The vaccine-associated CD4 TCRs covered the entire spike protein, and the dominant responses fell in regions 160-218 and 743-854. Most participants were white British and females outnumbered males, and the authors suggested that clonal diversity may have been underestimated. Reportedly, almost half of the unique spike-specific TCRs recognized epitopes lying outside the regions that are mutated in the B.1.351 and B.1.1.7 variants. A significant rise in spike-specific TCR breadth and depth was observed after two AZD1222 doses relative to day 0 and relative to MenACWY recipients. Only five or six AZD1222 recipients were SARS-CoV-2 seropositive at baseline, limiting conclusions about previously exposed vaccinees. Because no day 14 peak-response samples were available, repertoires were characterized only after the peak T cell response. The 56-69-year group was small, and its depth increase did not reach significance, likely because of low power.

This specimen's time point label, per the study, means: baseline before first vaccination. The vaccinee samples were drawn from two UK trials, COV001 and COV002, one of which was a single-blind randomized controlled phase 2/3 trial testing AZD1222 (ChAdOx1 nCoV-19) in healthy adults. Trial participant PBMC samples were collected at day 0 and day 28 after the second dose for TCRbeta chain sequencing. Remarks on this clone: This receptor's antigen is unknown. No per-base quality is available; no much larger clone lies one base away.

The CDR3, cysteine through phenylalanine, is 17 amino acids long. The retained sequence is limited to the CDR3, 51 bases, with the frame set at the first base. V and J are trimmed by 0 bases and 6 bases, and the gene matches miss 12 bases of the junction. From a lookup of the germline V gene, CDR1 and CDR2 are MGHRA and YSYEKL. The CDR3 regions of human TCRbeta chains were subjected to immunosequencing. Per the authors' processing: Repertoire TCRs were matched against a reference library of SARS-CoV-2-specific TCRs generated with the MIRA antigen-specificity platform. Breadth meant the fraction of unique TCRs that were SARS-CoV-2-associated, whereas depth meant the fraction of total T cells that were SARS-CoV-2-associated. Using the MIRA data, every spike-specific TCR was mapped to the spike region that the TCR reacted to and assigned to either a CD4 or a CD8 class. Log10-transformed breadth and depth values were compared by one-way ANOVA with Sidak's multiple comparisons tests. The source is immuneACCESS, and TCRdb retained only in-frame sequences with V and J called. Part of the clones is not carried over; for the studies checked, unresolved V genes explain less than half of this, and the remainder is unexplained. From that table come the V and J calls and clone size; the DNA was used to work out D and trimming. In all, the sample holds some 120,000 clones, and roughly 84% of those were seen once. Roughly 1.2% of the sample is in the top ten clones.

This receptor was obtained from an adult in good health. Sequenced material: peripheral blood, taken on day 0 of AZD1222 vaccination. The sequence links TRBV4-1 to TRBJ1-1; 8 central bases correspond to TRBD1. The nucleotide sequence is TGCGCCAGCAGCCAAGATGTTTCCGGCAGGGGGCTGGCTGAAGCTTTCTTT. The encoded protein is CASSQDVSGRGLAEAFF.